The sequence of this TCR beta chain was determined in a study of T-cell reconstitution after alpha-beta-depleted transplantation in children. Germline assignment: CDR1 MNHNS and CDR2 SASEGT. V dropped 6 bases and J dropped 2 bases, with 18 bases sitting between them. The CDR3 extends over 16 amino acids. Unique molecular identifiers tagged the TCRbeta library. Using its own MiXCR run on the PCR reads, TCRdb lists one record per CDR3 protein. The sample lists around 600,000 distinct CDR3 sequences; under 25% were seen once. The J gene is TRBJ2-3, the V gene TRBV6-1; D is possibly TRBD2 (5 bases). The source was PBMCs, mostly from graft donor cells, collected 360 days after TCRalphabeta/CD19-depleted stem cell transplant. This clonotype was sampled from a boy under two years old who had a stem cell transplant for acute myeloid leukemia, so the T cells may come from the graft donor. The CDR3 loop is CASRSGLETVTDTQYF. The CDR3 coding sequence is TGTGCCAGCAGGTCAGGACTGGAAACTGTCACAGATACGCAGTATTTT.